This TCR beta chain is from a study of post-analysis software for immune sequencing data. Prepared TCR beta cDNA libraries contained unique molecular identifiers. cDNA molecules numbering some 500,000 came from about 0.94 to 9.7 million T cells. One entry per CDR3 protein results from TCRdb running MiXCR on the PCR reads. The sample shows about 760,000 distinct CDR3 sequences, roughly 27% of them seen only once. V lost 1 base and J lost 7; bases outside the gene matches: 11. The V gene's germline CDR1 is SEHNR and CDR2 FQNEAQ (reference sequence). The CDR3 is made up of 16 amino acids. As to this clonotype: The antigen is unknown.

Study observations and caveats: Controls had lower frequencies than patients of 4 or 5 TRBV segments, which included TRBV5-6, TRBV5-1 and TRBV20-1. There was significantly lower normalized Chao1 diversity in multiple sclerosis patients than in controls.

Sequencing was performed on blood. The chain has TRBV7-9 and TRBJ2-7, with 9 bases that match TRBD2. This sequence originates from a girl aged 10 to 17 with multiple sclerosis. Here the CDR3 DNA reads TGTGCCAGCAGCTTAGATCGCGGGGGGGCTAGGTATGAGCAGTACTTC. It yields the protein CASSLDRGGARYEQYF.